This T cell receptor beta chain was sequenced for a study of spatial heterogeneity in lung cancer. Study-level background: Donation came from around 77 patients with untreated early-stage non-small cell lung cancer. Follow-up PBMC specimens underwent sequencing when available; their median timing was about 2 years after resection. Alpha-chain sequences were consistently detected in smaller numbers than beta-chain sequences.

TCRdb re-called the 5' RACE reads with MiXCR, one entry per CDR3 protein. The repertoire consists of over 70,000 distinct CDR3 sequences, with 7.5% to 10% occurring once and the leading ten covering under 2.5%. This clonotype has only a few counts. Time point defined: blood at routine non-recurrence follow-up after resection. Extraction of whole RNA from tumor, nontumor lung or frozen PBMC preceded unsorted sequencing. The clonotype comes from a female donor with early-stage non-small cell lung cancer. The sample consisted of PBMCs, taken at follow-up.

The CDR3: CAISVGPDGYTF. The CDR3 nucleotides read TGTGCCATCAGTGTCGGGCCAGATGGCTACACCTTC. The V and J genes are TRBV10-3 and TRBJ1-2; no reliable D call. The V gene lost 4 bases and the J gene lost 6 bases, with 9 bases spanning the gap. CDR1 ENHRY and CDR2 SYGVKD come from the germline V gene. The CDR3 contains 12 residues.